Each of the 3 T cell receptor beta chains below was sequenced from the same sample in a study of OX40 agonist ivuxolimab in advanced cancers. TCRdb keeps only in-frame clones here, not all; method: immunoSEQ multiplex PCR. The sample has about 73,000 clones; 86% are singletons. The sample in question was CD4+ or CD8+ T cells sorted from blood, obtained in a trial of the OX40 agonist ivuxolimab. These receptor sequences come from an adult with an advanced solid tumor such as melanoma, head and neck, liver or kidney cancer.

The chain links TRBV19 to TRBJ1-1; TRBD1 matches 9 bases. V gave up 3 bases and J gave up 4 bases; unmatched junction bases: 6. Germline values: CDR1 LNHDA, CDR2 SQIVND (reference sequence). CDR3 length equals 15 residues. CDR3 residues: CASSIGDRARTEAFF. In DNA form, the CDR3 reads TGTGCCAGTAGTATTGGGGACAGGGCCCGCACTGAAGCTTTCTTT.

The chain links TRBV18 to TRBJ2-5; possibly TRBD1 or TRBD2 for D (5 bases each). The V end lost 0 bases, the J end lost 9 bases, and 17 bases lay between the germline ends. CDR1 and CDR2 (germline): KGHSH, LQKENI. The CDR3 sequence is 15 residues long. DNA for the CDR3: TGTGCCAGCTCACCACCCCAAGAGGGACCATGGTCCCAGTACTTC. Its protein product is CASSPPQEGPWSQYF.

The chain links TRBV7-7 to TRBJ2-5, with TRBD2 matching over 7 bases. Losses at the gene ends were 1 base for V and 5 bases for J; bases not matched to a gene: 1. The CDR3 spans 13 residues. Germline V gene data show CDR1 as SSHAT and CDR2 as FNYEAQ (reference sequence). Here the CDR3 reads CASSLVGGETQYF. The CDR3 nucleotides are TGTGCCAGCAGCTTAGTCGGGGGGGAGACCCAGTACTTC.